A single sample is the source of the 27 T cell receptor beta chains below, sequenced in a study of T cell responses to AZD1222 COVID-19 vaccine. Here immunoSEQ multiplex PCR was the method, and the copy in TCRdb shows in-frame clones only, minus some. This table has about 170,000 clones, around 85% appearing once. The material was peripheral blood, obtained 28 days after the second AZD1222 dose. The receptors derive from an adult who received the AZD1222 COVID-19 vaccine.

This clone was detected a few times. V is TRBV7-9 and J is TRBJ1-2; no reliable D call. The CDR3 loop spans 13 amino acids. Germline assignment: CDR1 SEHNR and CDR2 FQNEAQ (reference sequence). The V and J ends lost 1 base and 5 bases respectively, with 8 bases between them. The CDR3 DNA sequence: TGTGCCAGCAGCTTAGGTAGGGTGTATGGCTACACCTTC. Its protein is CASSLGRVYGYTF.

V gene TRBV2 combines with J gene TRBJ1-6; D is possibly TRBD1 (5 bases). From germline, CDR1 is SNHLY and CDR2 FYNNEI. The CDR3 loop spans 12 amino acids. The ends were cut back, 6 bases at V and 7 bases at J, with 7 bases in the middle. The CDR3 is CASRRGNSPLHF. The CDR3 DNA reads TGTGCCAGCAGGCGGGGGAATTCACCCCTCCACTTT.

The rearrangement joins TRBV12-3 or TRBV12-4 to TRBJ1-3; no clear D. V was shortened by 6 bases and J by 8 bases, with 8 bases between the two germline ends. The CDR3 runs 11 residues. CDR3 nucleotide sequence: TGTGCCAGCAGACGGGAAGACACCATATATTTT. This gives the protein CASRREDTIYF.

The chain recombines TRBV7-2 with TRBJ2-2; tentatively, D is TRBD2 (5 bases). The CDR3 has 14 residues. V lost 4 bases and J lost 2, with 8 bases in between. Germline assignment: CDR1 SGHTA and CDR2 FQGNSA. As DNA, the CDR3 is TGTGCCAGCAGCTGGAGGCATAACACCGGGGAGCTGTTTTTT. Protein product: CASSWRHNTGELFF.

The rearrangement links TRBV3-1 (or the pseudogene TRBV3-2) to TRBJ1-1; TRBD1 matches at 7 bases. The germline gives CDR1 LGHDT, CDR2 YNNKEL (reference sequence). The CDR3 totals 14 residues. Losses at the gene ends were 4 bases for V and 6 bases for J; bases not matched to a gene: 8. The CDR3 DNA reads TGTGCCAGCAGCCTTCGGGACAGCGGATCTGAAGCTTTCTTT. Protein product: CASSLRDSGSEAFF.

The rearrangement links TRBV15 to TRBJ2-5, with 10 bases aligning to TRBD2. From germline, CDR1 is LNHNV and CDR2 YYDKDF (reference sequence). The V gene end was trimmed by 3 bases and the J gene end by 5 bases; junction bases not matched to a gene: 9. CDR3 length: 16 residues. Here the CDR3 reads CATSSRSGGVWETQYF. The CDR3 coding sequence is TGTGCCACCAGCAGTCGAAGCGGGGGGGTGTGGGAGACCCAGTACTTC. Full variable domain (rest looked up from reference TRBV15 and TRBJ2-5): DAMVIQNPRYQVTQFGKPVTLSCSQTLNHNVMYWYQQKSSQAPKLLFHYYDKDFNNEADTPDNFQSRRPNTSFCFLDIRSPGLGDTAMYLCATSSRSGGVWETQYFGPGTRLLVL.

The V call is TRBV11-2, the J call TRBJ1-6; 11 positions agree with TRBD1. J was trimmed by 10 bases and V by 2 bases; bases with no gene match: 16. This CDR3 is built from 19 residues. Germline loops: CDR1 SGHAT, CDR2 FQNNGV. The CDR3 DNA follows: TGTGCCAGCAGCTTATCCCGGACAGGGGGCGTGATCGGGGACTCACCCCTCCACTTT. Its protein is CASSLSRTGGVIGDSPLHF.

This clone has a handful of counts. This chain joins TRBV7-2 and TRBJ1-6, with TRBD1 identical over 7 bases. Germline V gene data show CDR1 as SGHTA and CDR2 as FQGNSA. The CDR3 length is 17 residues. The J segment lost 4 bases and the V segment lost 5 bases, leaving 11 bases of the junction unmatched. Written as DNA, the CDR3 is TGTGCCAGCAGCCACCCCTGGACAGGAGAATATAATTCACCCCTCCACTTT. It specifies CASSHPWTGEYNSPLHF.

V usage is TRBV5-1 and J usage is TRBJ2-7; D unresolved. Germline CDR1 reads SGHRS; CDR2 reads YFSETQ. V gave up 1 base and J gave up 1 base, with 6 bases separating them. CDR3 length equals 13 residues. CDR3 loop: CASSLYQSYEQYF. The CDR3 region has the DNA TGCGCCAGCAGCTTGTACCAGTCCTACGAGCAGTACTTC.

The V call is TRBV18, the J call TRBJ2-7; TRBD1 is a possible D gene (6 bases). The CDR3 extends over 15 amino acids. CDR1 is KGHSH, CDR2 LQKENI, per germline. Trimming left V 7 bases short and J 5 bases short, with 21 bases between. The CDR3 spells CASFTTRGSQDEQYF. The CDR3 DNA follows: TGTGCCAGCTTCACCACCAGGGGTTCGCAGGACGAGCAGTACTTC.

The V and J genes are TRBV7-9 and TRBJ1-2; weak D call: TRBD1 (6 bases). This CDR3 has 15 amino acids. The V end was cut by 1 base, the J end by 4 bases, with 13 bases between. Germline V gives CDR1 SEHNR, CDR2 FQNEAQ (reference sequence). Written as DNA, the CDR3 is TGTGCCAGCAGCTTAGGAGAGGGACACGGCTATGGCTACACCTTC. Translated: CASSLGEGHGYGYTF.

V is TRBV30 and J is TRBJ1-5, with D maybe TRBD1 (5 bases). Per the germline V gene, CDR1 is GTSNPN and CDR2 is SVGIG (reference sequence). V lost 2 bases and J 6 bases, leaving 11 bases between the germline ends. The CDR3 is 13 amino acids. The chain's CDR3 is CAWSPDTGQPQHF. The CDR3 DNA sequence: TGTGCCTGGAGTCCAGACACAGGTCAGCCCCAGCATTTT.

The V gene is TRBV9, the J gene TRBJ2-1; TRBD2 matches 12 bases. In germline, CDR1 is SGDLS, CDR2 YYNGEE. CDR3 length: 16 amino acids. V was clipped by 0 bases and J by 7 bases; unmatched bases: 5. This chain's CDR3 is CASSVAGTSGRNEQFF. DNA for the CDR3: TGTGCCAGCAGCGTAGCGGGGACTAGCGGGCGGAATGAGCAGTTCTTC.

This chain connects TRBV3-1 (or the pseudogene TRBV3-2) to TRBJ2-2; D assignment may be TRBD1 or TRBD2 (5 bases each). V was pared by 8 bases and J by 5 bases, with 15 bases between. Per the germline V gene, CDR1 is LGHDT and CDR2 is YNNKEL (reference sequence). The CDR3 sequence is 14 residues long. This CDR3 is CASDRGSGTGELFF. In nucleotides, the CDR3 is TGTGCCAGCGATCGGGGCTCGGGGACCGGGGAGCTGTTTTTT.

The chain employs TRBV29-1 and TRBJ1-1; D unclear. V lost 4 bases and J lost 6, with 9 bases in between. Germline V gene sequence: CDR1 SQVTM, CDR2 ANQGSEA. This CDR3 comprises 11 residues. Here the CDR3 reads CSVVRQSEAFF. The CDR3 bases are TGCAGCGTTGTTCGGCAATCTGAAGCTTTCTTT.

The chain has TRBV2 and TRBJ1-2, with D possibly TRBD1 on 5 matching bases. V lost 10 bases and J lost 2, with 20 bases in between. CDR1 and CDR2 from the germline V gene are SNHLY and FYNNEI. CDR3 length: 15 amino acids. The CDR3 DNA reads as TGTGCCACCTACGACTTCCGGGGGGTGAACTATGGCTACACCTTC. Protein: CATYDFRGVNYGYTF.

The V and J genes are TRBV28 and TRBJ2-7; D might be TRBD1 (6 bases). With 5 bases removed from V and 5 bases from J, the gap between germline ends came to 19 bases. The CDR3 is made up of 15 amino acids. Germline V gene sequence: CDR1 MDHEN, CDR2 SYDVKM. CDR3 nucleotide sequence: TGTGCCAGCAGTCCGAGGAAGGACAGTTACCACGAGCAGTACTTC. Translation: CASSPRKDSYHEQYF. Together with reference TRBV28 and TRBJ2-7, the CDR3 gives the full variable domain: DVKVTQSSRYLVKRTGEKVFLECVQDMDHENMFWYRQDPGLGLRLIYFSYDVKMKEKGDIPEGYSVSREKKERFSLILESASTNQTSMYLCASSPRKDSYHEQYFGPGTRLTVT.

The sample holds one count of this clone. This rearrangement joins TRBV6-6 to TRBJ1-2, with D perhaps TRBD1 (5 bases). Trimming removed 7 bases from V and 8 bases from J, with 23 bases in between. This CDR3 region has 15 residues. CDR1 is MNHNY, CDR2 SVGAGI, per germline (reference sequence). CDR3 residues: CASTFSRDFSKGYTF. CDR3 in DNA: TGTGCCAGCACATTTTCACGGGACTTTTCTAAGGGCTACACCTTC.

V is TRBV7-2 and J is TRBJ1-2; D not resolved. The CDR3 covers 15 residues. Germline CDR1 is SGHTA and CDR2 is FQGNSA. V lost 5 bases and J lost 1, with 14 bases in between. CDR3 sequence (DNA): TGTGCCAGCAGCGCCCAAATGAGGAGTAACTATGGCTACACCTTC. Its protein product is CASSAQMRSNYGYTF.

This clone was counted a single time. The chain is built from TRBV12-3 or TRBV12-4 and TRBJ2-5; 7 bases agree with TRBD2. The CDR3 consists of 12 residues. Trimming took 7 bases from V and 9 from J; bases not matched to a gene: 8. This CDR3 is CASTFNAGAQYF. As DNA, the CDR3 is TGTGCCAGCACGTTTAATGCGGGGGCCCAGTACTTC.

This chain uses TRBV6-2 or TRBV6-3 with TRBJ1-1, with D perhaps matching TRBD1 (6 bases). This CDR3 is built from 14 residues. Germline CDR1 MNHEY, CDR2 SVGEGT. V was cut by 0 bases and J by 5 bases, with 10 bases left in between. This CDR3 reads CASSYSSQGTEAFF. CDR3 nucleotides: TGTGCCAGCAGTTACTCTAGCCAGGGGACTGAAGCTTTCTTT.

CDR3 DNA sequence: TGTGCCAGCAGCTTATCTGGGGCTGGAAACACCATATATTTT. Amino acid sequence: CASSLSGAGNTIYF. The chain has TRBV7-6 and TRBJ1-3, with unresolved D. Looked up from germline, CDR1 is SGHVS and CDR2 is FNYEAQ. The germline V and J ends were trimmed by 2 bases and 2 bases, with 7 bases remaining between them. The CDR3 extends over 14 amino acids. The full variable domain, in which reference TRBV7-6 and TRBJ1-3 provide the parts outside the CDR3, is GAGVSQSPRYKVTKRGQDVALRCDPISGHVSLYWYRQALGQGPEFLTYFNYEAQQDKSGLPNDRFSAERPEGSISTLTIQRTEQRDSAMYRCASSLSGAGNTIYFGEGSWLTVV.

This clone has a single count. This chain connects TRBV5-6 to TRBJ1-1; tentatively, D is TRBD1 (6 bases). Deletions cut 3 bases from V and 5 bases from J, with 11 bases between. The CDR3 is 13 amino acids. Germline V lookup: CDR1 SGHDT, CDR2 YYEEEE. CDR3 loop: CASSYEGETEAFF. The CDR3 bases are TGTGCCAGCAGCTATGAGGGGGAAACTGAAGCTTTCTTT.

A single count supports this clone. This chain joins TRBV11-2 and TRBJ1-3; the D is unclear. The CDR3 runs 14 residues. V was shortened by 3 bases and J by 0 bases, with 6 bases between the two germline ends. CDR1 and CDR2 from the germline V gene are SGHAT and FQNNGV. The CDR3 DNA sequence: TGTGCCAGCAGCTTTTCCGACTCTGGAAACACCATATATTTT. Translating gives CASSFSDSGNTIYF.

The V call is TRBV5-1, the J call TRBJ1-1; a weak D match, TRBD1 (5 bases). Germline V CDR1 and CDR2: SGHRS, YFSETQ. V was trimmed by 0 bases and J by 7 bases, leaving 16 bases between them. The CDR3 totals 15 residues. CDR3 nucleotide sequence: TGCGCCAGCAGCTTGGTTGGGACCCACGCCGATGAAGCTTTCTTT. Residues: CASSLVGTHADEAFF. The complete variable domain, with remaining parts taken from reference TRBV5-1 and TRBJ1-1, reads KAGVTQTPRYLIKTRGQQVTLSCSPISGHRSVSWYQQTPGQGLQFLFEYFSETQRNKGNFPGRFSGRQFSNSRSEMNVSTLELGDSALYLCASSLVGTHADEAFFGQGTRLTVV.

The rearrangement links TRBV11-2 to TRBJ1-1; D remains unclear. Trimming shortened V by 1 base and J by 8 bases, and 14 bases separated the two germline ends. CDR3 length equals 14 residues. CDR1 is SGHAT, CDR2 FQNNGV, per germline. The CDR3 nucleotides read TGTGCCAGCAGCTTAGGAGCGGCACCCCTGGAAGCTTTCTTT. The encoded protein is CASSLGAAPLEAFF.

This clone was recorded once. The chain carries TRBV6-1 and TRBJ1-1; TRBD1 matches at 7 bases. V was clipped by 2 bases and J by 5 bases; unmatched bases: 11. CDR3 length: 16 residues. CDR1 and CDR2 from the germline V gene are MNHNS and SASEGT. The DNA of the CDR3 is TGTGCCAGCAGTGAATTTCATACAGGGGTGGGGACTGAAGCTTTCTTT. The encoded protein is CASSEFHTGVGTEAFF.